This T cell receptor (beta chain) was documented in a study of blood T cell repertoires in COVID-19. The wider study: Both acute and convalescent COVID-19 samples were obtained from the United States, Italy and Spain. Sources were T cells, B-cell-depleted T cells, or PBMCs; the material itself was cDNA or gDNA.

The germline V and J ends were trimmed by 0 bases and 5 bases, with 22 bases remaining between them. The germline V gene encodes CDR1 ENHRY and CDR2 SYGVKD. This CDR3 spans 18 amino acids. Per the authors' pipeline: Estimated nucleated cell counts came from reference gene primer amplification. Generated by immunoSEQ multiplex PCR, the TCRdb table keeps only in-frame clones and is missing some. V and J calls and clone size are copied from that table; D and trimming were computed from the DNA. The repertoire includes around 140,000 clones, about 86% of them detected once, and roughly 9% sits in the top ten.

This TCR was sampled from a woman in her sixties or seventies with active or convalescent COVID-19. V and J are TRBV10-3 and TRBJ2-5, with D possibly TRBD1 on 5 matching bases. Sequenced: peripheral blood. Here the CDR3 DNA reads TGTGCCATCAGTGAGTCGGGGCGTGGCAGCCCTAGTGTGGAGACCCAGTACTTC. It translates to CAISESGRGSPSVETQYF.